This TCR beta chain appears in the sequencing data of a study of T cell changes during pregnancy in multiple sclerosis. Measured with immunoSEQ multiplex PCR; TCRdb has only the in-frame clones, and not every one. In the table there are 90,000 or so clones, approximately 95% of which are singletons. Source: peripheral blood, taken after pregnancy. This receptor was obtained from a female donor in good health, enrolled as a control in a pregnancy study.

The CDR3 DNA follows: TGTGCCAGCAGTTCCGCCGGGGGGAGCGGTTACAATGAGCAGTTCTTC. It yields the protein CASSSAGGSGYNEQFF. This chain links TRBV27 with TRBJ2-1, with TRBD2 identical over 7 bases. V trimming: 4 bases; J trimming: 4 bases; junction bases outside the gene matches: 10. The CDR3 has 16 residues. Germline V gene lookup returns CDR1 MNHEY and CDR2 SMNVEV (reference sequence).